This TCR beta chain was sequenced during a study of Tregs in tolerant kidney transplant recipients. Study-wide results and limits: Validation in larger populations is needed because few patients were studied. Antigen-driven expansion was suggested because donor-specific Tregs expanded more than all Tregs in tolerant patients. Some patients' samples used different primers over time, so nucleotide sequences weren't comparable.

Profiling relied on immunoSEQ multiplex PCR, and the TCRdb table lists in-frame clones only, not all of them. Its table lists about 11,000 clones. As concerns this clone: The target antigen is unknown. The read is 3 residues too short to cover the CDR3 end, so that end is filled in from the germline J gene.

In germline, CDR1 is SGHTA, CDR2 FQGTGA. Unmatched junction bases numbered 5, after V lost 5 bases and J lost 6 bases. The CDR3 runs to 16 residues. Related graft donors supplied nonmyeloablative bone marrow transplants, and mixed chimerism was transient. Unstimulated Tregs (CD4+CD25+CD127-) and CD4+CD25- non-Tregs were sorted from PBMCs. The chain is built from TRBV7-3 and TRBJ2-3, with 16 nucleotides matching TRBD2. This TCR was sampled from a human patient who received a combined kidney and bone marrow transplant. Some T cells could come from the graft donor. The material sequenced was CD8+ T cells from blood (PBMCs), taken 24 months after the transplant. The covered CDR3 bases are TGTGCCAGCAGCCCGGGGACTAGCGGGAGGGCGGATACG. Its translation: CASSPGTSGRADT. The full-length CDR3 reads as CASSPGTSGRADTQYF.